This entry concerns a single T cell receptor beta chain. Which antigen it targets is not known. It has no much larger one-base neighbor in the sample; base qualities were not kept. The CDR3 regions of human TCRbeta chains were analyzed by immunosequencing. The original methods were these. Repertoire TCRs were checked for matches against a reference library of SARS-CoV-2-specific TCRs that had been generated using the MIRA antigen-specificity platform. Breadth was defined as the fraction of unique TCRs that were SARS-CoV-2-associated, and depth was defined as the fraction of total T cells that were SARS-CoV-2-associated. Using the MIRA data, each spike-specific TCR was assigned both to the spike region to which the TCR was reactive and to a CD4 or CD8 class. Log10-transformed breadth and depth values were compared by one-way ANOVA with Sidak's multiple comparisons tests. Drawn from immuneACCESS, this table holds only the in-frame rearrangements with V and J called that TCRdb kept. Clones are partly lost; checked studies trace under half to an unresolved V gene and leave the rest unexplained. V and J calls and clone size come straight from that table; D and trimming were deduced from the DNA. This sample has 100,000 or so clones in its table, and around 90% of those were observed once. Roughly 2.5% of the sample rests with the top ten.

The sample's time point label, decoded: about 28 days (+/-7) after the second vaccine dose. Because spike-specific TCR depth and breadth did not differ between the two schedules, AZD1222 recipients who got a second dose at roughly 4 weeks were pooled with those who got a second dose at roughly 12 weeks. Vaccinee samples were obtained from the UK trials COV001 and COV002, which included a single-blind randomized controlled phase 2/3 trial of AZD1222 (ChAdOx1 nCoV-19) in healthy adults. For TCRbeta chain sequencing, PBMC samples from trial participants were taken at day 0 and at day 28 after the second dose. The sample comes from a study of T cell responses to AZD1222 COVID-19 vaccine (dated by TCRdb to 2020 to 2023). Study-wide context: TCR sequencing was performed for roughly 250 trial participants, of whom 207 were given two doses of AZD1222 and around 26 were given two doses of MenACWY control vaccine. Enrollment into the trials was organized by age into subgroups of 18-55, 56-69 and 70-plus years, and those subgroups contained roughly 150, 30 and 60 TCR-sequenced participants, respectively. Points the paper makes about the study in general: Epitopes outside the regions mutated in the B.1.351 and B.1.1.7 variants were reportedly recognized by nearly half of the unique spike-specific TCRs. Because no day 14 peak-response samples were available, repertoires were characterized only after the peak T cell response. The vaccine-associated CD4 TCRs covered the entire spike protein, and the dominant responses fell in regions 160-218 and 743-854. Spike-specific TCR breadth and depth rose significantly after two AZD1222 doses compared with day 0 and with MenACWY recipients. The 56-69-year group was small, and its depth increase did not reach significance, likely because of low power. Participants were mostly white British, with more females than males. The authors suggested clonal diversity may have been underestimated. Conclusions about previously exposed vaccinees are limited, since just a handful of AZD1222 recipients were seropositive for SARS-CoV-2 at baseline.

The specimen was peripheral blood, collected 28 days after the second AZD1222 dose. This receptor was obtained from an adult who received the AZD1222 COVID-19 vaccine.

The nucleotides read TGTGCCTGGAGTTCACACACAGGGGGTCGAAACACTGAAGCTTTCTTT. It translates to CAWSSHTGGRNTEAFF. The chain employs TRBV30 and TRBJ1-1; the central 8 bases match TRBD1. The CDR1 and CDR2 encoded by the germline V gene (reference sequence) are GTSNPN and SVGIG. Relative to germline, V is missing 2 bases and J is missing 2 bases, with 10 bases of the junction outside any gene match. Reading from cysteine to phenylalanine, the CDR3 counts 16 amino acids. Only the CDR3 region is kept as DNA, spanning 48 bases read in frame from base 1.